This TCR beta chain comes out of a study of CXCR3-negative and CXCR3-positive naive CD8 T cells. This CDR3 contains 15 residues. Germline V lookup: CDR1 SGHTS, CDR2 YDEGEE. The authors prepared UMI-labeled TRB cDNA libraries by 5' RACE. TCRdb reanalyzed the 5' RACE reads, giving one entry per CDR3 protein sequence and no DNA. Recorded for this sample: some 130,000 distinct CDR3 sequences. The V gene is TRBV5-8, the J gene TRBJ2-7; TCRdb lists TRBD1, though no DNA is available to test this call. The sample consisted of naive CXCR3- CD8+ T cells from blood. Subset: CD45RO-CCR7+CD27+CD95- naive CD8+ T cells lacking CXCR3 (TNR3-). The receptor's source is a human donor in good health. Some clones in this sample may be carry-over from other donors' samples. The chain's CDR3 is CASSSPGQSSYEQYF.